This T cell receptor beta chain appears in the sequencing data of a study of beta chain features in type 1 diabetes (dated by TCRdb to 2016 to 2019). In terms of the full investigation: Mean age, gender distribution, total cell number and subset yield did not differ between patients and healthy donors. Naive and central memory subsets were obtained from all 30 or so donors, but regulatory and stem cell-like memory subsets were isolated from only 8 patients and roughly 8 healthy donors. A total of around 110,000,000 sorted cells were examined across all samples, and a strong correlation was observed between cell number per subset and RNA yield. The study compared TCRB repertoires of sorted circulating CD4+ T cell subsets between recently diagnosed type 1 diabetes patients and matched healthy donors. The research as a whole found: Because cDNA was sequenced instead of genomic DNA, activated cells with high expression could be over-represented, although the groups did not differ in activation or CD3 levels. Naive, central memory and regulatory TCRB repertoires appeared more similar among patients than among healthy donors. Because small numbers of individuals were included in the HLA sub-analyses, any influence of HLA type on TCRB rearrangement was left unresolved. A moderate but significant shortening of TCRB CDR3 length was observed in type 1 diabetes patients in all four CD4+ subsets. Shorter templates might be favored by PCR, yet because patient and control samples were amplified and corrected together, any such skew would affect both groups equally. At VDJ recombination sites, type 1 diabetes patients had fewer insertions and more deleted nucleotides, which implies abnormalities in thymic rearrangement.

From each donor, a single peripheral blood sample of 100 to 150 mL on average was drawn into heparinised tubes. A BD FACSAria II was used to sort naive, central memory, regulatory and stem cell-like memory CD4+ T cells with a panel that included CD45RO, CCR7, CD25, CD127, CD95 and CD27. Every sorted population had a purity above 95%. PBMCs were isolated right away by Lymphoprep density gradient centrifugation and were stained directly, without culture. So that batch effects would be minimized, each experiment stained and sorted samples in pairs, pairing one healthy donor with one patient. In this sample, this clone turned up a few times. Its binding antigen is unknown. Base qualities are not recorded, but no much larger clone differs from it by a single base. The entire isolated RNA was reverse transcribed using the High Capacity cDNA Reverse Transcription Kit, and thus expressed TCRB transcripts were sequenced. Naive, central memory and regulatory T cell samples underwent deep immunoSEQ sequencing, averaging approximately 3.3 million total reads per sample. Sorted cells were lysed in RLT buffer, and RNA was extracted using DNase-treated RNeasy Micro or Mini kits according to cell number. To prevent cross-contamination, every cell subset was processed on its own, while patient and healthy donor samples were processed together. The immunoSEQ multiplex PCR was used to amplify TCRB sequences from cDNA, generating 87-bp fragments that spanned the CDR3 region. Sequencing of the amplicons was performed on the Illumina HiSeq platform. As for the original processing: PCR bias was corrected computationally using synthetic template baselines, and reads within Hamming distance 2 were collapsed, with unmergeable singletons discarded. Reads were aligned against IMGT so that V, D and J genes, CDR3 length and insertions or deletions at six rearrangement sites could be assigned. Within each subset, clonotype counts were normalized to sorted cell number, after which true diversity and Gini coefficients were computed with the tcR R package. Repertoire sharing was quantified using the overlap coefficient calculated on TCRB nucleotide sequences. As a proxy for the pre-selection repertoire, out-of-frame TCRB sequences from naive cells were analyzed. Held by TCRdb, this immuneACCESS table contains in-frame sequences only and omits some clones. Under half of the omission traces to an unresolved V gene where checked; the cause of the rest is unknown. D and trimming were read from the DNA, whereas the V and J calls and clone size are those reported in that table. Within this sample are 310,000 or so clones, with about 15% of them counted one time only. Of the sample, 0.015% to 0.017% is held by the ten largest clones.

The CDR1 and CDR2 encoded by the germline V gene (reference sequence) are GTSNPN and SVGIG. Trimming removed 2 bases from V and 0 bases from J; the gene matches leave 3 bases unexplained. The CDR3 has 15 amino acids, counting the end cysteine and phenylalanine. The DNA shown is the 45-base CDR3, in frame from base 1. The sequenced sample was naive CD4+ T cells from blood. Explained via the paper, the cell subset or site label denotes: true naive CD4+ T cells. The sequence came from a man in his late teens or twenties with type 1 diabetes. The V and J genes are TRBV30 and TRBJ2-5; 10 central nucleotides agree with TRBD1. The nucleotide sequence reads as follows: TGTGCCTGGAGTAGGACAGGGGGTAACCAAGAGACCCAGTACTTC. Translated, it gives CAWSRTGGNQETQYF.